The subject of this entry is one T cell receptor (beta chain). These data come from a study of patients and donors after allogeneic stem cell transplantation. TCRdb re-analysed the RT-PCR reads in MiXCR, keeping a single row per CDR3 protein. Among approximately 140,000 distinct CDR3 sequences listed, approximately 35% were seen once. The CDR3 contains 12 residues. The ends were cut back, 7 bases at V and 8 bases at J, with 13 bases in the middle. Per germline, CDR1 SGHRS and CDR2 YFSETQ. This clonotype was obtained from a human donor who was either an allogeneic HSCT recipient or a stem cell or donor lymphocyte infusion donor (not recorded which). It is not recorded whose cells these are; they may come from a transplant donor. The V call is TRBV5-1, the J call TRBJ2-1, with D unclear. Material: blood, either unsorted or a sorted T cell fraction (not recorded which). The DNA of the CDR3 is TGCGCCAGCGGCGATGGTCGCGATGAGCAGTTCTTC. Its translation: CASGDGRDEQFF.